This TCR beta chain emerged from a study of blood T cells in healthy people across ages. It was with a sample-barcoded 5' primer and a J-beta primer mix that a second PCR of about 6 to 12 cycles was run. A single record per CDR3 protein comes from TCRdb applying MiXCR to the 5' RACE reads. The sample includes about a million distinct CDR3 sequences, 30% to 40% of them seen just once. Of note for this clonotype: A junction boundary mismatches the germline segment, possibly from a read error.

Sequencing input: blood. The TCR was taken from a man between 18 and 29 years old in good health.

CDR3 bases: TGTGCCAGCAGGTTAGCGGGGGCTCAGGGTTCACCCCTCCACTTT. It encodes CASRLAGAQGSPLHF. The rearrangement links TRBV12-3 or TRBV12-4 to TRBJ1-6, with a weak D call TRBD1 (6 bases). This CDR3 comprises 15 residues.